The sequence of this TCR beta chain was determined in a study of CXCR3-negative and CXCR3-positive naive CD8 T cells. As regards this clonotype: Its target is not known.

The libraries of TRB cDNA were constructed through 5' RACE using UMI labels. TCRdb re-analyzed the 5' RACE reads; it lists each CDR3 protein once, without DNA. The sample table includes over 100,000 distinct CDR3 sequences. Germline V gives CDR1 SGHVS, CDR2 FQNEAQ. The CDR3 has 16 amino acids. Whole-study results and caveats: Memory cells showed distinct TRBV-TRBJ patterns, while the two naive subsets matched. Both naive subsets had comparably high diversity; memory CD8+ cells much lower. Greater hydrophobicity was found in TRB CDR3s of CXCR3-positive naive cells than of CXCR3-negative naive cells.

This receptor was obtained from a human donor in good health. Some clones in this sample may be carry-over from other donors' samples. The chain has TRBV7-8 and TRBJ1-6; there is no DNA to check the TCRdb D call of TRBD1. Sequenced: naive CXCR3+ CD8+ T cells from blood. Described subset: CD45RO-CCR7+CD27+CD95- naive CD8+ T cells expressing CXCR3 (TNR3+). The CDR3 region is CASSSQPGTGSLDLHF.